The rows below give T cell receptor beta chains drawn from one sample of a study of identifying expanded T cells in peripheral blood. Method: immunoSEQ multiplex PCR; TCRdb's copy keeps in-frame clones and lacks some. The sample includes some 96,000 clones, approximately 88% of them seen just once. The sequencing sample was made of blood. All receptors derive from a person aged 18 to 75 in good health. Each CDR3 is given with its conserved first and last residue. Fields, in order: D gene, CDR3 length, clone size, J gene, V gene, CDR3 DNA, CDR3 protein. The D gene is left open where the match is weak. Where a row states a size, it is once, few, many or the class of an expanded clone; other rows omit it.

- 16 - TRBJ1-6 TRBV7-8 TGTGCCAGCAGCTTTGTAGGGAGCTCCTATAATTCACCCCTCCACTTT CASSFVGSSYNSPLHF
- 16 - TRBJ2-1 TRBV23-1 TGCGCCAGCAGTCAATCTAGGCGGGGAGGGGGCAATGAGCAGTTCTTC CASSQSRRGGGNEQFF
- 14 - TRBJ1-2 TRBV6-5 TGTGCCAGCAGTTACTCAGGGATTACGGGTGGCTACACCTTC CASSYSGITGGYTF
TRBD1 18 once TRBJ2-6 TRBV27 TGTGCCAGCAGTCCCGGGACAGGGTTTGGCTCTGGGGCCAACGTCCTGACTTTC CASSPGTGFGSGANVLTF
- 12 - TRBJ1-1 TRBV11-2 TGTGCCAGCAGCCCCGCAAGCAGTCGGGCTTTCTTT CASSPASSRAFF
- 19 - TRBJ2-2 TRBV19 TGTGCCAGTAGGCACATCCCCCTCGTCCGGGGGCGGAACACCGGGGAGCTGTTTTTT CASRHIPLVRGRNTGELFF
- 14 few TRBJ1-2 TRBV12-5 TGTGCTAGTGGCCCCGACTGGGGCTCCTATGGCTACACCTTC CASGPDWGSYGYTF
- 12 - TRBJ2-1 TRBV7-3 TGTGCCAGCAGCTCCCCGGTTGGAGAGCAGTTCTTC CASSSPVGEQFF
- 17 few TRBJ2-7 TRBV11-3 TGTGCCAGCAGCCCTGGTGAACCCCTGCGTTTCGGCCACGAGCAGTACTTC CASSPGEPLRFGHEQYF
- 12 - TRBJ1-2 TRBV5-6 TGTGCCAGCAGCTTGACTGCCTATGGCTACACCTTC CASSLTAYGYTF
- 12 few TRBJ1-2 TRBV30 TGTGCCTGGAGTACGGAAAAGGGTGGCTACACCTTC CAWSTEKGGYTF
- 12 - TRBJ2-3 TRBV5-1 TGCGCCAGCAGCGCCGACACAGATACGCAGTATTTT CASSADTDTQYF
- 12 - TRBJ2-3 TRBV2 TGTGCCAGCAGTATACACCCAGATACGCAGTATTTT CASSIHPDTQYF
TRBD2 15 - TRBJ2-1 TRBV27 TGTGCCAGCAGGGAGGGGAGGGGCCGGGGTAGTGAGCAGTTCTTC CASREGRGRGSEQFF
- 18 - TRBJ1-4 TRBV5-1 TGCGCCAGCAGCTTGGCGGGCTCAACGCCGCCAACTAATGAAAAACTGTTTTTT CASSLAGSTPPTNEKLFF
- 16 - TRBJ1-4 TRBV4-3 TGCGCCAGCAGCCAAGATCCTAGGACAGCTAATGAAAAACTGTTTTTT CASSQDPRTANEKLFF
- 13 - TRBJ2-3 TRBV30 TGTGCCTGGAGGTTTCGGGACGGTGATACGCAGTATTTT CAWRFRDGDTQYF
TRBD1 14 - TRBJ1-1 TRBV6-5 TGTGCCAGCAGTCCTGCGGACAGGGGACAGCGAGCTTTCTTT CASSPADRGQRAFF
- 12 once TRBJ2-7 TRBV7-8 TGTGCCAGCAGCTCGTACTACCCCGAGCAGTACTTC CASSSYYPEQYF
TRBD2 15 - TRBJ2-5 TRBV7-6 TGTGCCAGCAGCGTTACGGGGGGGGCCGGGGAGACCCAGTACTTC CASSVTGGAGETQYF
- 17 - TRBJ2-2 TRBV11-3 TGTGCCAGCAGCCTCATGGGGAGAGGGGGGAACACCGGGGAGCTGTTTTTT CASSLMGRGGNTGELFF
TRBD1 16 - TRBJ2-7 TRBV7-9 TGTGCCAGCAGCCTGGGGCCAGGGACAGCCTCCTACGAGCAGTACTTC CASSLGPGTASYEQYF